This TCR beta chain came from a study of blood T cell repertoires in COVID-19. Per germline, CDR1 MNHEY and CDR2 SMNVEV (reference sequence). With V trimmed by 6 bases and J by 3 bases, 3 bases remained unmatched. The CDR3 length is 13 residues. Only in-frame clones appear in the TCRdb table, and some are missing; sequencing was by immunoSEQ multiplex PCR. The repertoire consists of hundreds of thousands of clones, with around 91% occurring once and the leading ten covering roughly 1.1%. The sample comprised PBMCs or T cells enriched from blood (not recorded which). The chain employs TRBV27 and TRBJ2-7; 9 positions agree with TRBD1. The origin of this receptor is a man younger than 40 who had recovered from COVID-19. The chain's CDR3 is CASRGTGIYEQYF. In DNA form, the CDR3 reads TGTGCCAGCAGGGGGACAGGGATCTACGAGCAGTACTTC.